This is a list of T cell receptor beta chains from one sample in a study of cytomegalovirus exposure and HLA in healthy donors. The assay was immunoSEQ multiplex PCR, and TCRdb's table has in-frame clones only and misses some. The table lists about 110,000 clones, 90% to 97% of them singletons. Sequencing was carried out using PBMCs. These receptors were collected from a young woman in good health and CMV-seronegative. Both conserved end residues are trimmed from each CDR3. The order of the fields is D gene, J gene, V gene, CDR3 protein. The D gene is left open where the match is weak.

>.|TRBJ1-6|TRBV7-9
ASSSMMTPSSYNSPLH
>.|TRBJ2-7|TRBV20-1
SARQGYEQY
>.|TRBJ1-1|TRBV6-5
ASRTQGVNTEAF
>TRBD1|TRBJ1-6|TRBV2
ASSEVRTGESPLH
>.|TRBJ2-4|TRBV5-6
ASSLGAREDIQY
>.|TRBJ2-5|TRBV14
ASSQDLVRETQY
>.|TRBJ1-2|TRBV28
AITGQTLYGYT
>TRBD2|TRBJ2-5|TRBV2
ASRANGLDGETQY
>TRBD1|TRBJ1-3|TRBV28
ASSSGDRGANTIY
>TRBD2|TRBJ2-3|TRBV7-2
ASSQGLLAAGDTQY
>TRBD1|TRBJ1-4|TRBV5-1
ASSPRQGNEKLF
>.|TRBJ1-4|TRBV5-8
ASSLGRGFGEKLF
>.|TRBJ2-7|TRBV7-9
ASSLEERYYSYEQY
>.|TRBJ2-2|TRBV27
ASSLHRARLGTGELF
>TRBD2|TRBJ2-5|TRBV4-2
ASSQDHEAGDSTRETQY
>TRBD1|TRBJ1-3|TRBV5-1
ASTIRQGRNTIY
>TRBD1|TRBJ1-1|TRBV18
ASSPQGAQNTEAF
>.|TRBJ1-2|TRBV6-5
ASSFDGYT